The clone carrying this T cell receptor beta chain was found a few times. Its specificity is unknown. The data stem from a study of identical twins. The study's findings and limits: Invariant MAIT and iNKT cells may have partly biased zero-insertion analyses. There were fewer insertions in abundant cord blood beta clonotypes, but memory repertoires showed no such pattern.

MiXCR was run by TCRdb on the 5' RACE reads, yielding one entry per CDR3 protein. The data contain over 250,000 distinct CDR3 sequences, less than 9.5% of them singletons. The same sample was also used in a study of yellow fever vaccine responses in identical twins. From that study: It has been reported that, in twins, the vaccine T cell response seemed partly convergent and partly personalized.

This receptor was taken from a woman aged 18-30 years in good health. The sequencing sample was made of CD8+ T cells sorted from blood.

In DNA form, the CDR3 reads TGTGCCAGCAGTCCCCACTTGCGGGGGCCGTTCTACAATGAGCAGTTCTTC. It codes for CASSPHLRGPFYNEQFF. J is TRBJ2-1 and V is TRBV12-3 or TRBV12-4; maybe TRBD2 (7 bases). The CDR3 is 17 residues long. V lost 5 bases to trimming and J lost 3 bases, with 20 bases between them.